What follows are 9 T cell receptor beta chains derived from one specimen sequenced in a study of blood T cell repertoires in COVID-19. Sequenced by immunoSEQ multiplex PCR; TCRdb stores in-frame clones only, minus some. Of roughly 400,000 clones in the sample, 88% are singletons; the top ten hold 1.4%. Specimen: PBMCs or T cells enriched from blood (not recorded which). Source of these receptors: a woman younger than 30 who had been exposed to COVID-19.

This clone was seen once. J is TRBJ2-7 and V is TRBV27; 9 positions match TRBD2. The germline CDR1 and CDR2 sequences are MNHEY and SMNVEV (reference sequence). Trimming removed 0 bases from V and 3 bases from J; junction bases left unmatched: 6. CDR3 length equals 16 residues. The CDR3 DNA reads TGTGCCAGCAGTTTATCGTTCCCAGCGGGAGGCTACGAGCAGTACTTC. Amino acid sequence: CASSLSFPAGGYEQYF.

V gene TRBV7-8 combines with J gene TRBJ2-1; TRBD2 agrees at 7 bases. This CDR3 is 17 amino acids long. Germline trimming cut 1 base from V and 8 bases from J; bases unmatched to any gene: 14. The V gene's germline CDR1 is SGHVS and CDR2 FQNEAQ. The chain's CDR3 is CASSLELLADPGDEQFF. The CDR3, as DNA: TGTGCCAGCAGCTTAGAGTTGCTAGCGGACCCAGGAGATGAGCAGTTCTTC.

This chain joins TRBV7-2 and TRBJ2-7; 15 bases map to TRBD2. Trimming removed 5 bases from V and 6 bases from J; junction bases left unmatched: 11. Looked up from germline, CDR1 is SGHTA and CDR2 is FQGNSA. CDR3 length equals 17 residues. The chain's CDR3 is CASSGLAGGPTSGEQYF. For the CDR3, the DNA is TGTGCCAGCAGCGGACTAGCGGGGGGGCCTACCAGCGGCGAGCAGTACTTC. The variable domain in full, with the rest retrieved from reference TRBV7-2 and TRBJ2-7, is GAGVSQSPSNKVTEKGKDVELRCDPISGHTALYWYRQSLGQGLEFLIYFQGNSAPDKSGLPSDRFSAERTGGSVSTLTIQRTQQEDSAVYLCASSGLAGGPTSGEQYFGPGTRLTVT.

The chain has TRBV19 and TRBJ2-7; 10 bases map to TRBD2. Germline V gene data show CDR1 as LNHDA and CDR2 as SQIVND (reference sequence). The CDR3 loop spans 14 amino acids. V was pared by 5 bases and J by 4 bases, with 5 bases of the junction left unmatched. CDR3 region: CASSASGRWYEQYF. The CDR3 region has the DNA TGTGCCAGTAGTGCTAGCGGGAGATGGTACGAGCAGTACTTC.

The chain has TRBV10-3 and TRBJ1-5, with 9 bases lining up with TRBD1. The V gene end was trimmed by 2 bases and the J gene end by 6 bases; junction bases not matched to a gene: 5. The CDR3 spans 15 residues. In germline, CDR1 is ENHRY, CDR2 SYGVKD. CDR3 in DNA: TGTGCCATCAGTGAGGCCGGACAGGGGACTCAGCCCCAGCATTTT. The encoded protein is CAISEAGQGTQPQHF.

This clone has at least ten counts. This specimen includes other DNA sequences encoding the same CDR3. The CDR3 loop reads CASSSGQGRETQYF. Here the CDR3 DNA reads TGCGCCAGCAGCTCTGGACAGGGTAGAGAGACCCAGTACTTC. The chain employs TRBV5-1 and TRBJ2-5; 8 bases fit TRBD1. Germline CDR1 reads SGHRS; CDR2 reads YFSETQ. The CDR3 runs 14 residues. Unmatched junction bases numbered 5, after V lost 3 bases and J lost 4 bases.

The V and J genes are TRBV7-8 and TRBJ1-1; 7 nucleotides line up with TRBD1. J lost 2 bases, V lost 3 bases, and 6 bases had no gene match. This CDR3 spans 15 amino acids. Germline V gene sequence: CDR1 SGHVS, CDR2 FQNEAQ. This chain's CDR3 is CASSFPRTGNTEAFF. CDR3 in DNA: TGTGCCAGCAGCTTCCCCCGGACAGGCAACACTGAAGCTTTCTTT.

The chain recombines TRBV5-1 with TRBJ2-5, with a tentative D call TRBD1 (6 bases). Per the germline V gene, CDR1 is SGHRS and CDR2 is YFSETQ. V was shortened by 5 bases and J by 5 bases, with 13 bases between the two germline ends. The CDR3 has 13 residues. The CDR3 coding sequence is TGCGCCAGCAGTGTACAGGGAGAGGAGACCCAGTACTTC. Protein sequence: CASSVQGEETQYF.

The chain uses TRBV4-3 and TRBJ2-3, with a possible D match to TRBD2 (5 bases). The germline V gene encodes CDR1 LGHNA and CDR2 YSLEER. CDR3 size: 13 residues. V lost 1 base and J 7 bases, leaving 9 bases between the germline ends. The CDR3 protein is CASSQAPGNTQYF. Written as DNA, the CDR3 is TGCGCCAGCAGCCAAGCCCCGGGGAATACGCAGTATTTT.